The entry that follows covers one T cell receptor (beta chain) sequence. The antigen is not known. This entry is derived from a study of radiotherapy plus CTLA-4 blockade in lung cancer. Regarding the study as a whole: Clones of tumor-derived TCRs expanded in blood after radiotherapy plus ipilimumab. Reported findings show early blood T cell clone dynamics, with interferon-beta, best predicted response.

Lung cancer patients with chemo-refractory metastatic non-small-cell disease were given focal radiation plus CTLA-4 blockade with ipilimumab. TCRdb's table, derived via immunoSEQ multiplex PCR, lists solely in-frame clones and lacks some. The sample has tens of thousands of clones, approximately 80% seen once. Deletions cut 0 bases from V and 6 bases from J, with 14 bases between. The germline CDR1 and CDR2 sequences are SGHTA and FQGNSA. This CDR3 is 16 amino acids long. This chain joins TRBV7-2 and TRBJ2-2; TRBD2 might be the D (6 bases). The sequence derives from a human donor with non-small cell lung cancer who had stable disease on radiotherapy plus ipilimumab. This specimen was peripheral blood, taken from a patient treated with radiotherapy plus ipilimumab. The CDR3 region is CASSLASGGSAGELFF. CDR3 bases: TGTGCCAGCAGCTTAGCATCCGGGGGATCGGCCGGGGAGCTGTTTTTT. The complete variable domain, with remaining parts taken from reference TRBV7-2 and TRBJ2-2, reads GAGVSQSPSNKVTEKGKDVELRCDPISGHTALYWYRQSLGQGLEFLIYFQGNSAPDKSGLPSDRFSAERTGGSVSTLTIQRTQQEDSAVYLCASSLASGGSAGELFFGEGSRLTVL.